Following are 20 T cell receptor beta chains from one sample sequenced in a study of long-term antiretroviral therapy in people with HIV. It was version v3.0 of the immunoSEQ assay that was run at survey level. The data were produced by immunoSEQ multiplex PCR, yet TCRdb's version contains in-frame clones alone and is incomplete. The repertoire has roughly 17,000 clones, 60% to 85% of them found once; the top ten carry more than 10%. Material: unsorted PBMCs, obtained 2.3 years after starting antiretroviral therapy. These receptors came from a middle-aged woman with HIV.

The gene calls are TRBV2 and TRBJ2-1; D is ambiguous. CDR1 and CDR2 (germline): SNHLY, FYNNEI. The CDR3 totals 12 residues. V was pared by 6 bases and J by 4 bases, with 7 bases between. CDR3 residues: CASSTQYNEQFF. The CDR3 DNA follows: TGTGCCAGCAGCACCCAGTACAATGAGCAGTTCTTC.

The V gene is TRBV5-4, the J gene TRBJ1-1; D uncertain. Germline V gene sequence: CDR1 SGHNT, CDR2 YYREEE (reference sequence). The CDR3 loop spans 15 amino acids. Trimming took off 1 base at V and 0 bases at J, with 10 bases between the two ends. CDR3 bases: TGTGCCAGCAGCTTGAAACCGGATATGAACACTGAAGCTTTCTTT. It translates to CASSLKPDMNTEAFF.

This chain connects TRBV5-4 to TRBJ2-5; unclear D gene. The V and J ends lost 0 bases and 3 bases respectively, with 9 bases between them. This CDR3 is 14 amino acids long. Germline V gene sequence: CDR1 SGHNT, CDR2 YYREEE (reference sequence). The CDR3 here is CASSLGVVKETQYF. The CDR3, as DNA: TGTGCCAGCAGCTTGGGTGTCGTGAAAGAGACCCAGTACTTC. Using reference TRBV5-4 and TRBJ2-5 for the parts outside the CDR3, the full variable domain is ETGVTQSPTHLIKTRGQQVTLRCSSQSGHNTVSWYQQALGQGPQFIFQYYREEENGRGNFPPRFSGLQFPNYSSELNVNALELDDSALYLCASSLGVVKETQYFGPGTRLLVL.

The genes are TRBV19 and TRBJ1-6; D remains unclear. With 3 bases removed from V and 8 bases from J, the gap between germline ends came to 14 bases. This CDR3 contains 15 residues. Looked up from germline, CDR1 is LNHDA and CDR2 is SQIVND (reference sequence). CDR3 protein: CASSMGPNADSPLHF. The CDR3 bases are TGTGCCAGTAGTATGGGTCCTAACGCCGATTCACCCCTCCACTTT. The variable domain in full, with the rest retrieved from reference TRBV19 and TRBJ1-6, is DGGITQSPKYLFRKEGQNVTLSCEQNLNHDAMYWYRQDPGQGLRLIYYSQIVNDFQKGDIAEGYSVSREKKESFPLTVTSAQKNPTAFYLCASSMGPNADSPLHFGNGTRLTVT.

The genes are TRBV5-6 and TRBJ1-2; D is uncertain. This CDR3 has 14 residues. V lost 2 bases, J lost 0 bases, and 8 bases lay in between. Germline V gene sequence: CDR1 SGHDT, CDR2 YYEEEE. The CDR3 DNA reads as TGTGCCAGCAGCTTTCTAACAGCTAACTATGGCTACACCTTC. Protein sequence: CASSFLTANYGYTF.

Only one count was recorded for this clone. This chain uses TRBV7-2 with TRBJ2-3; D gene uncertain. V was cut by 6 bases and J by 0 bases, with 10 bases left in between. The CDR3 has 14 residues. Germline CDR1 is SGHTA and CDR2 is FQGNSA. CDR3 in DNA: TGTGCCAGCAGACCGACGGCAAGCACAGATACGCAGTATTTT. This encodes CASRPTASTDTQYF.

This clone was recorded once. This sequence joins TRBV27 and TRBJ2-5; 10 bases fit TRBD2. The assigned J gene may be wrong: the sequence end matches TRBJ2-7 better. Germline V gene data show CDR1 as MNHEY and CDR2 as SMNVEV (reference sequence). CDR3 length: 15 amino acids. Here the CDR3 DNA reads TGTGCCAGCAGTGTCAGCGGGAGGGCCTCCTACGAGCAGTACTTC. Encoded protein: CASSVSGRASYEQYF.

This clone was counted only a few times. The V gene is TRBV5-4, the J gene TRBJ2-2; TRBD2 aligns across 16 bases. Per germline, CDR1 SGHNT and CDR2 YYREEE (reference sequence). The CDR3 spans 17 residues. V trimming: 3 bases; J trimming: 8 bases; junction bases outside the gene matches: 7. The CDR3 loop is CASSSPGLAGGAGELFF. The CDR3 region has the DNA TGTGCCAGCAGCTCCCCGGGACTAGCGGGGGGGGCAGGGGAGCTGTTTTTT. The whole variable domain, filled in from reference TRBV5-4 and TRBJ2-2, reads ETGVTQSPTHLIKTRGQQVTLRCSSQSGHNTVSWYQQALGQGPQFIFQYYREEENGRGNFPPRFSGLQFPNYSSELNVNALELDDSALYLCASSSPGLAGGAGELFFGEGSRLTVL.

The chain joins TRBV4-3 to TRBJ2-5, with 9 bases identical to TRBD2. The V gene's germline CDR1 is LGHNA and CDR2 YSLEER. The CDR3 contains 15 residues. V shed 1 base, J shed 9 bases, and the junction held 9 bases outside the gene matches. The CDR3 DNA follows: TGCGCCAGCAGCCAAGTACTAGCGGGTTCCGAGGCCCAGTACTTC. Its translation is CASSQVLAGSEAQYF.

This chain connects TRBV12-5 to TRBJ1-2, with TRBD1 matching 7 bases. Germline lookup yields CDR1 LGHNT and CDR2 FRNRAP. CDR3 length equals 11 residues. V gave up 7 bases and J gave up 6 bases; unmatched junction bases: 2. The CDR3, as DNA: TGTGCTAGTGCCACAGGGGATGGCTACACCTTC. This codes for CASATGDGYTF.

The V call is TRBV18, the J call TRBJ2-7, with D perhaps matching TRBD2 (6 bases). V lost 2 bases, J lost 6 bases, and 11 bases lay in between. Germline V gene sequence: CDR1 KGHSH, CDR2 LQKENI. This CDR3 is built from 13 residues. The CDR3 bases are TGTGCCAGCTCACCAAGTCGGGGGTTCGAGCAGTACTTC. It is translated as CASSPSRGFEQYF.

The J gene is TRBJ1-3, the V gene TRBV10-3; D remains ambiguous. Germline V gene lookup returns CDR1 ENHRY and CDR2 SYGVKD. The CDR3 covers 15 residues. The V and J ends lost 0 bases and 0 bases respectively, with 6 bases between them. This CDR3 is CAISESPSSGNTIYF. CDR3 bases: TGTGCCATCAGTGAGTCTCCGAGCTCTGGAAACACCATATATTTT.

This clone appeared once. The chain uses TRBV5-6 and TRBJ1-3; D gene unclear. With 2 bases removed from V and 4 bases from J, the gap between germline ends came to 19 bases. Germline CDR1 and CDR2: SGHDT and YYEEEE. The CDR3 contains 17 residues. The CDR3 here is CASSFRRGIGSGNTIYF. CDR3 nucleotide sequence: TGTGCCAGCAGCTTCCGTCGGGGAATAGGATCGGGAAACACCATATATTTT.

The chain is built from TRBV6-5 and TRBJ2-7; D not resolved. Trimming shortened V by 0 bases and J by 5 bases, and 8 bases separated the two germline ends. Germline CDR1 reads MNHEY; CDR2 reads SVGAGI. CDR3 length: 13 amino acids. The CDR3 region is CASSYSNRNEQYF. The CDR3 bases are TGTGCCAGCAGTTACTCGAACAGAAACGAGCAGTACTTC.

This clone was detected a few times. The chain couples TRBV2 to TRBJ1-4; D is unresolved. CDR3 length equals 11 residues. Germline values: CDR1 SNHLY, CDR2 FYNNEI. Trimming removed 5 bases at V and 6 bases at J, with 4 bases between. CDR3 protein: CASSTDEKLFF. As DNA, the CDR3 is TGTGCCAGCAGTACGGATGAAAAACTGTTTTTT.

The gene calls are TRBV5-4 and TRBJ1-2, with 10 nucleotides matching TRBD1. V dropped 3 bases and J dropped 2; count of bases not matched to a gene: 10. Germline CDR1 reads SGHNT; CDR2 reads YYREEE (reference sequence). This CDR3 region has 17 residues. The CDR3 coding sequence is TGTGCCAGCAGCTCCACCGGGACAGGGGTTTGGAACTATGGCTACACCTTC. Its protein is CASSSTGTGVWNYGYTF.

The chain recombines TRBV10-1 with TRBJ1-2; the D is unclear. This CDR3 comprises 11 residues. In germline, CDR1 is WNHNN, CDR2 SYGVQD (reference sequence). The germline V and J ends were trimmed by 8 bases and 8 bases, with 12 bases remaining between them. The CDR3 loop is CASGGLTGYTF. The CDR3 nucleotides are TGCGCCAGCGGTGGGCTTACCGGCTACACCTTC.

This clone has just a few counts. The V call is TRBV5-1, the J call TRBJ1-2; D is undetermined. The germline V gene has CDR1 SGHRS and CDR2 YFSETQ. With 5 bases removed from V and 1 base from J, the gap between germline ends came to 9 bases. The CDR3 is 13 amino acids. CDR3 in DNA: TGCGCCAGCAGTCTGGGCGGTAACTATGGCTACACCTTC. The encoded protein is CASSLGGNYGYTF. Drawing the rest from reference TRBV5-1 and TRBJ1-2, the complete variable domain is KAGVTQTPRYLIKTRGQQVTLSCSPISGHRSVSWYQQTPGQGLQFLFEYFSETQRNKGNFPGRFSGRQFSNSRSEMNVSTLELGDSALYLCASSLGGNYGYTFGSGTRLTVV.

The rearrangement joins TRBV5-6 to TRBJ1-6, with D uncertain. Germline CDR1 is SGHDT and CDR2 is YYEEEE. V shed 2 bases and J shed 7 bases, with 10 bases lying between them. This CDR3 contains 14 residues. In DNA form, the CDR3 reads TGTGCCAGCAGCTTAGCGGGCGCCAATTCACCCCTCCACTTT. This encodes CASSLAGANSPLHF.

This chain connects TRBV6-5 to TRBJ1-2; D is undetermined. The ends were cut back, 4 bases at V and 8 bases at J, with 11 bases in the middle. CDR1 MNHEY and CDR2 SVGAGI come from the germline V gene. This CDR3 contains 12 residues. CDR3 loop: CASSSESRGYTF. The CDR3, as DNA: TGTGCCAGCAGTTCGGAATCGAGGGGCTACACCTTC.